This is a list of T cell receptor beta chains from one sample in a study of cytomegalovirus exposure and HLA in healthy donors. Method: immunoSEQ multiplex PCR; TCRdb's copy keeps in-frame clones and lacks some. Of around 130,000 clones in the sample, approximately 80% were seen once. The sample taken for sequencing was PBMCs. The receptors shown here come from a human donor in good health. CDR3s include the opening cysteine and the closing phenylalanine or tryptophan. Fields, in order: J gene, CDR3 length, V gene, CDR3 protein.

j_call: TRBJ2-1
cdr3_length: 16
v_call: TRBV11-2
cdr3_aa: CASSPWVQSALNEQFF

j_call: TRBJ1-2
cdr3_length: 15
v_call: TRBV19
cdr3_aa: CASSIVGRGRSGYTF

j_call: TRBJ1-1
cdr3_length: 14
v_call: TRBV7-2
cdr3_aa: CASSTRQGDTEAFF

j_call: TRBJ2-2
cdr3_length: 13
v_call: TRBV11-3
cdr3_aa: CASSLAGNGELFF

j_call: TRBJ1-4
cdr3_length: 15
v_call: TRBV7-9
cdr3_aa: CASSLSNRDNEKLFF

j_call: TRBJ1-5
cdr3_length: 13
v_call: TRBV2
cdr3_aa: CASRRGEDQPQHF

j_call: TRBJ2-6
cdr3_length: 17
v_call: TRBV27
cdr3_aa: CASSPSRRGSGANVLTF

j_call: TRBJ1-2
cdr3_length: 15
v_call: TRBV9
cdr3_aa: CASSVRREANYGYTF

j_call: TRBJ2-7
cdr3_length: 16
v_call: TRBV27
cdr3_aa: CASSLGGVGTYYEQYF

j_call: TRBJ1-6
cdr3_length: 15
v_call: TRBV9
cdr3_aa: CASSQDRSYNSPLHF

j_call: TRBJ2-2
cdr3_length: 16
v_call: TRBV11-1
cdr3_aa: CASSSLGGVNTGELFF

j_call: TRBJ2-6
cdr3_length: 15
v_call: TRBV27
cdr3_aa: CASSLRGGGANVLTF

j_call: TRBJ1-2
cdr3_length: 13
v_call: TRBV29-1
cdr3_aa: CSAPTGTGDGYTF

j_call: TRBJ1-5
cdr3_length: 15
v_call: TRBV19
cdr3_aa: CASSPQDSSNQPQHF

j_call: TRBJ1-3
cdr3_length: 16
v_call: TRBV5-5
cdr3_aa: CASSPHPGGGGNTIYF

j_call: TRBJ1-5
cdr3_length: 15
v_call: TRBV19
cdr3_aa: CASSLHLLGDQPQHF

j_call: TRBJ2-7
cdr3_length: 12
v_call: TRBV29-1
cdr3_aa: CSVVDLGYEQYF

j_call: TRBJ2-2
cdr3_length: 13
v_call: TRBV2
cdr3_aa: CASRGTSPGELFF

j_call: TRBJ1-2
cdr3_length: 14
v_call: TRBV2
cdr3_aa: CASRAIGGNYGYTF

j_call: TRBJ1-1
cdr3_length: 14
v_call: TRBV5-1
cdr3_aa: CASSLERVNTEAFF

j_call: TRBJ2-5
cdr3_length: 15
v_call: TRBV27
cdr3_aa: CASRYSGTTKETQYF

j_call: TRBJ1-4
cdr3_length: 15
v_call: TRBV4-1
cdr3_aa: CASSQPTDSDEKLFF

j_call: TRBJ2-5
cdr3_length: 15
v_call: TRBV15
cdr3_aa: CATSKRTLRQETQYF

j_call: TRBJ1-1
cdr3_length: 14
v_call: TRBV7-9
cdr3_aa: CASSLVQGDTEAFF

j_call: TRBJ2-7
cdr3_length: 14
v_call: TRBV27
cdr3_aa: CASSFGDSSYEQYF

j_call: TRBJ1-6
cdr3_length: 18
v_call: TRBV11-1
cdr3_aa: CASSGRDRGSSYNSPLHF

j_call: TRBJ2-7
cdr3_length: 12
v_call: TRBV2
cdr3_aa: CASNPRPYEQYF

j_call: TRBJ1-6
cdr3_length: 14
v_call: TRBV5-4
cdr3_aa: CASSFATGNSPLHF

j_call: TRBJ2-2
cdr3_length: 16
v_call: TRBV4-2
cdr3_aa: CASSQDVSGGTGELFF

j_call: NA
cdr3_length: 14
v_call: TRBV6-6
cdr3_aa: CASSRTPLVDEQYF

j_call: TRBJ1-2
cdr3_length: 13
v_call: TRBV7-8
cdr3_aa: CASSLDRAAGYTF

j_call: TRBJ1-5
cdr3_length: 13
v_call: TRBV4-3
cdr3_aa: CASSQDPVQPQHF

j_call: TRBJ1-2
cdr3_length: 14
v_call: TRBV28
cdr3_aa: CASRSVRGPYGYTF

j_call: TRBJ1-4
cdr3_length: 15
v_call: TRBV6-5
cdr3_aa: CASSPQGLGSEKLFF

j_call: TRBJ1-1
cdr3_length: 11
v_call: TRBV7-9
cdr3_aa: CATRSNTEAFF

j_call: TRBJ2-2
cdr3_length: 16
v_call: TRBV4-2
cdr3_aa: CASSQVGTSGTGELFF